These 17 T cell receptor beta chains were sequenced from one sample in a study of beta chain features in type 1 diabetes. Of the isolated RNA, all was reverse transcribed, and so the sequenced material was expressed TCRB transcripts. TCRdb keeps only in-frame clones here, not all; method: immunoSEQ multiplex PCR. Of some 40,000 clones listed, around 49% are singletons. Sequencing was done on a sample of central memory CD4+ T cells from blood. The receptors shown here come from a woman in her late teens or twenties in good health.

The chain links TRBV11-2 to TRBJ1-2; D is uncertain. Trimming took off 0 bases at V and 7 bases at J, with 12 bases between the two ends. The CDR3 extends over 14 amino acids. Per the germline V gene, CDR1 is SGHAT and CDR2 is FQNNGV. For the CDR3, the DNA is TGTGCCAGCAGCTTAGATCCGGGTTCGGGTGGCTACACCTTC. This encodes CASSLDPGSGGYTF.

The chain is built from TRBV2 and TRBJ2-2; D is perhaps TRBD1 (7 bases). The length of the CDR3 is 17 residues. With 5 bases removed from V and 5 bases from J, the gap between germline ends came to 21 bases. Germline loops: CDR1 SNHLY, CDR2 FYNNEI. Here the CDR3 DNA reads TGTGCCAGCAGTTCCACCGTTGGAGGGGGCAGGACCGGGGAGCTGTTTTTT. It translates to CASSSTVGGGRTGELFF. Full variable domain (remainder filled in from reference TRBV2 and TRBJ2-2): EPEVTQTPSHQVTQMGQEVILRCVPISNHLYFYWYRQILGQKVEFLVSFYNNEISEKSEIFDDQFSVERPDGSNFTLKIRSTKLEDSAMYFCASSSTVGGGRTGELFFGEGSRLTVL.

This chain links TRBV7-9 with TRBJ1-2; 9 bases fit TRBD1. This CDR3 comprises 16 residues. The V and J ends lost 4 bases and 2 bases, in that order; junction bases with no gene match: 8. Germline CDR1 SEHNR, CDR2 FQNEAQ (reference sequence). CDR3 region: CASSSLRGQGNYGYTF. The DNA of the CDR3 is TGTGCCAGCAGCTCGCTCCGCGGACAGGGGAACTATGGCTACACCTTC.

The genes are TRBV5-6 and TRBJ1-2; no clear D gene. CDR1 SGHDT and CDR2 YYEEEE come from the germline V gene. The ends were cut back, 1 base at V and 4 bases at J, with 11 bases in the middle. The CDR3 consists of 14 residues. The CDR3 region is CASSLNAGGYGYTF. CDR3 DNA sequence: TGTGCCAGCAGCTTGAACGCCGGTGGCTATGGCTACACCTTC. Together with reference TRBV5-6 and TRBJ1-2, the CDR3 gives the full variable domain: DAGVTQSPTHLIKTRGQQVTLRCSPKSGHDTVSWYQQALGQGPQFIFQYYEEEERQRGNFPDRFSGHQFPNYSSELNVNALLLGDSALYLCASSLNAGGYGYTFGSGTRLTVV.

The rearrangement joins TRBV5-1 to TRBJ1-2; no definite D call. Deletions cut 0 bases from V and 8 bases from J, with 14 bases between. Germline CDR1 is SGHRS and CDR2 is YFSETQ. The CDR3 is made up of 14 amino acids. The DNA for the CDR3 is TGCGCCAGCAGCTTGGATCGGGGATGGAAAGGCTACACCTTC. Residues: CASSLDRGWKGYTF.

This chain links TRBV29-1 with TRBJ1-5; possibly TRBD1 for D (6 bases). V dropped 6 bases and J dropped 0 bases, with 12 bases sitting between them. In germline, CDR1 is SQVTM, CDR2 ANQGSEA. The CDR3 contains 14 residues. CDR3 loop: CSVATGNSNQPQHF. The CDR3 DNA reads as TGCAGCGTGGCAACAGGGAATAGCAATCAGCCCCAGCATTTT.

This clone has a handful of counts. The rearrangement joins TRBV5-4 to TRBJ1-2, with D maybe TRBD1 (5 bases). The V and J ends lost 4 bases and 8 bases respectively, with 12 bases between them. CDR1 is SGHNT and CDR2 is YYREEE in the germline V gene (reference sequence). The CDR3 runs 12 residues. Here the CDR3 reads CASSGTLGGYTF. The CDR3 region has the DNA TGTGCCAGCAGCGGGACTCTCGGAGGCTACACCTTC.

This clone was counted only a few times. The chain has TRBV5-4 and TRBJ2-1, with 7 positions matching TRBD2. Losses at the gene ends were 2 bases for V and 0 bases for J; bases not matched to a gene: 8. Germline CDR1 is SGHNT and CDR2 is YYREEE (reference sequence). The CDR3 loop spans 17 amino acids. This CDR3 is CASSLSGARSSYNEQFF. CDR3 DNA sequence: TGTGCCAGCAGCTTAAGCGGGGCCAGGAGCTCCTACAATGAGCAGTTCTTC.

This clone was seen a single time. V is TRBV28 and J is TRBJ1-5; D may be TRBD1 (6 bases). Trimming took off 8 bases at V and 2 bases at J, with 13 bases between the two ends. This CDR3 has 14 amino acids. Looked up from germline, CDR1 is MDHEN and CDR2 is SYDVKM. The CDR3 region has the DNA TGTGCCAGCGGAACAGGGCTGGGCAATCAGCCCCAGCATTTT. Encoded protein: CASGTGLGNQPQHF. Combining the CDR3 with reference TRBV28 and TRBJ1-5 gives the whole variable domain DVKVTQSSRYLVKRTGEKVFLECVQDMDHENMFWYRQDPGLGLRLIYFSYDVKMKEKGDIPEGYSVSREKKERFSLILESASTNQTSMYLCASGTGLGNQPQHFGDGTRLSIL.

This chain connects TRBV19 to TRBJ2-1; TRBD2 matches 9 bases. This CDR3 spans 14 amino acids. The germline CDR1 and CDR2 sequences are LNHDA and SQIVND (reference sequence). The V and J ends lost 6 bases and 9 bases, in that order; junction bases with no gene match: 9. CDR3 sequence (DNA): TGTGCCAGTAGGTTGGGTTCGCGGGAGGGTGAGCAGTTCTTC. It translates to CASRLGSREGEQFF. Supplemented by reference TRBV19 and TRBJ2-1, the full variable domain reads DGGITQSPKYLFRKEGQNVTLSCEQNLNHDAMYWYRQDPGQGLRLIYYSQIVNDFQKGDIAEGYSVSREKKESFPLTVTSAQKNPTAFYLCASRLGSREGEQFFGPGTRLTVL.

The chain is built from TRBV30 and TRBJ1-1; D gene ambiguous. From germline, CDR1 is GTSNPN and CDR2 SVGIG (reference sequence). The length of the CDR3 is 13 residues. V dropped 0 bases and J dropped 1 base, with 6 bases sitting between them. The CDR3 loop reads CAWSVAGNTEAFF. The CDR3 DNA reads TGTGCCTGGAGTGTCGCGGGGAACACTGAAGCTTTCTTT.

V and J are TRBV30 and TRBJ2-7; TRBD1 matches at 7 bases. CDR3 length: 15 amino acids. CDR1 is GTSNPN and CDR2 is SVGIG in the germline V gene (reference sequence). J was trimmed by 0 bases and V by 2 bases; bases with no gene match: 7. CDR3 loop: CAWSTETGSSYEQYF. The CDR3 DNA is TGTGCCTGGAGTACCGAGACAGGGAGCTCCTACGAGCAGTACTTC.

The chain links TRBV7-3 to TRBJ2-3; 8 bases fit TRBD2. The CDR3 spans 16 residues. V gave up 8 bases and J gave up 1 base; unmatched junction bases: 11. Germline CDR1 reads SGHTA; CDR2 reads FQGTGA. The CDR3 spells CASSARAGGGTDTQYF. The CDR3 DNA follows: TGTGCCAGCTCCGCCAGGGCGGGGGGCGGCACAGATACGCAGTATTTT.

In its sample, this clone is medium-sized. The rearrangement links TRBV6-1 to TRBJ2-1; 8 bases agree with TRBD1. This CDR3 is 16 amino acids long. CDR1 and CDR2 (germline): MNHNS, SASEGT. Trimming at V came to 2 bases and at J to 4 bases, leaving 7 bases not matched to a gene. DNA of the CDR3: TGTGCCAGCAGTGAATGGGCGGGACAGGCTTACAATGAGCAGTTCTTC. Residues: CASSEWAGQAYNEQFF.

The chain has TRBV4-3 and TRBJ2-1; 12 nucleotides agree with TRBD2. J lost 4 bases, V lost 4 bases, and 5 bases had no gene match. There are 16 residues in the CDR3. CDR1 is LGHNA and CDR2 is YSLEER in the germline V gene. The DNA for the CDR3 is TGCGCCAGCAGCCTAGCGACTAGCGGGGGATACAATGAGCAGTTCTTC. The encoded protein is CASSLATSGGYNEQFF.

This chain connects TRBV5-1 to TRBJ1-1; 8 nucleotides line up with TRBD1. Germline CDR1 SGHRS, CDR2 YFSETQ. The V segment lost 3 bases and the J segment 4 bases; nucleotides outside the gene matches: 11. This CDR3 region has 16 residues. The DNA for the CDR3 is TGCGCCAGCAGCTCCCAGCCCCAGGGGGCAACCACTGAAGCTTTCTTT. Residues: CASSSQPQGATTEAFF.

This clone occurred once. The chain joins TRBV7-2 to TRBJ1-1; possible D gene TRBD1, 5 bases. Germline V CDR1 and CDR2: SGHTA, FQGNSA. V was trimmed by 5 bases and J by 0 bases, leaving 13 bases between them. The CDR3 loop spans 15 amino acids. The CDR3 DNA follows: TGTGCCAGCAGCCGGGACGGACTACTGAACACTGAAGCTTTCTTT. Translated: CASSRDGLLNTEAFF.